This T cell receptor (beta chain) was sequenced during a study of T cell responses to AZD1222 COVID-19 vaccine. Notes on the study in general: Repertoire sampling happened only post peak T cell response.

Concerning this clone: Its antigen is as yet unknown.

Second-dose intervals of approximately 4 or approximately 12 weeks were pooled. Sequencing was performed with immunoSEQ multiplex PCR; in TCRdb, only in-frame clones are kept and a portion is missing. The sample has around 180,000 clones; more than 70% are singletons. Per the germline V gene, CDR1 is SNHLY and CDR2 is FYNNEI. V lost 2 bases to trimming and J lost 3 bases; unmatched junction nucleotides: 7. This CDR3 is 17 amino acids long. This clonotype was sampled from an adult who received the AZD1222 COVID-19 vaccine. The rearrangement uses TRBV2 and TRBJ1-4; TRBD1 matches at 9 bases. This specimen was peripheral blood, taken 28 days after the second AZD1222 dose. The CDR3 DNA sequence: TGTGCCAGCAGTGAATGGGAACAGGGGGCGTCTAATGAAAAACTGTTTTTT. This translates into CASSEWEQGASNEKLFF.